A selection of T cell receptor beta chains follows, all from one sample in a study of T cell responses to AZD1222 COVID-19 vaccine. The method was immunoSEQ multiplex PCR; TCRdb's version includes in-frame clones alone and lacks a portion of them. Among approximately 150,000 clones, roughly 87% were seen once, and the ten largest hold about 5%. The sample was peripheral blood, taken on day 0 of AZD1222 vaccination. Source of these receptors: an adult in good health. Both conserved end residues are part of each CDR3. The D gene is left open where the match is weak. Clone sizes are given selectively: once, few, many, or a class where the clone is expanded.

d_gene,abundance,j_gene,v_gene,CDR3aa,CDR3nt
TRBD2,.,TRBJ2-1,TRBV11-3,CASSLFREGDNEQFF,TGTGCCAGCAGCTTATTCCGGGAGGGAGACAATGAGCAGTTCTTC
.,.,TRBJ2-7,TRBV19,CASSSTGTRSYEQYF,TGTGCCAGTAGTAGCACCGGGACAAGGTCCTACGAGCAGTACTTC
.,.,TRBJ1-4,TRBV27,CASRLLATNEKLFF,TGTGCCAGCAGACTACTTGCAACTAATGAAAAACTGTTTTTT
.,once,TRBJ2-1,TRBV6-5,CASRRGTINEQFF,TGTGCCAGCAGAAGAGGAACGATCAATGAGCAGTTCTTC
.,.,TRBJ2-1,TRBV12-3/TRBV12-4,CASSSENEQFF,TGTGCCAGCAGTTCCGAGAATGAGCAGTTCTTC
.,.,TRBJ2-7,TRBV12-3/TRBV12-4,CASRTAGSYEQYF,TGTGCCAGCCGCACAGCGGGTTCCTACGAGCAGTACTTC
.,.,TRBJ2-6,TRBV7-3,CASSLSWGSNSGANVLTF,TGTGCCAGCAGCTTATCTTGGGGGTCTAACTCTGGGGCCAACGTCCTGACTTTC
.,.,TRBJ1-2,TRBV6-5,CASSPINPYGYTF,TGTGCCAGCAGTCCGATAAACCCCTATGGCTACACCTTC
.,.,TRBJ2-4,TRBV2,CASSGTEASNIQYF,TGTGCCAGCAGTGGGACTGAAGCATCAAACATTCAGTACTTC
TRBD2,.,TRBJ2-7,TRBV2,CASTPYGEGSSSYEQYF,TGTGCCAGCACCCCCTATGGGGAGGGTTCGAGCTCCTACGAGCAGTACTTC
TRBD1,.,TRBJ1-1,TRBV18,CASAKQGRNTEAFF,TGTGCCAGCGCCAAACAGGGGCGGAACACTGAAGCTTTCTTT
.,.,TRBJ2-7,TRBV12-3/TRBV12-4,CASATPSRHEQYF,TGTGCCAGCGCTACCCCTAGCAGACACGAGCAGTACTTC
.,once,TRBJ2-2,TRBV11-2,CASSLLDSTGELFF,TGTGCCAGCAGCCTCCTCGACAGCACCGGGGAGCTGTTTTTT
TRBD2,.,TRBJ2-7,TRBV4-2,CASSQVGGGSYEQYF,TGTGCCAGCAGCCAAGTCGGCGGGGGCTCCTACGAGCAGTACTTC
.,.,TRBJ2-1,TRBV11-3,CASSLSPNEQFF,TGTGCCAGCAGCTTATCCCCCAATGAGCAGTTCTTC
.,.,TRBJ2-6,TRBV4-3,CASSPFQASGANVLTF,TGCGCCAGCAGCCCATTTCAGGCCTCTGGGGCCAACGTCCTGACTTTC